This T cell receptor beta chain originates from a study of T cells in Graves' hyperthyroidism and ophthalmopathy. Amplification yielded TCR beta CDR3 regions, with RNA transcripts as the source. When the TCR CDR3 underwent first-round RT-PCR, the HTBI primer set was used. TCRdb reanalysed the multiplex PCR reads using MiXCR and keeps one entry per CDR3 protein. This table has 550,000 to 700,000 distinct CDR3 sequences, 35% to 55% appearing once. The CDR3 has 17 residues. Germline lookup yields CDR1 SNHLY and CDR2 FYNNEI. V was pared by 6 bases and J by 2 bases, with 19 bases between. The V call is TRBV2, the J call TRBJ2-2, with D possibly being TRBD1 (5 bases). The sequence came from an adult woman with Graves' disease, either hyperthyroidism or ophthalmopathy (not recorded which). What was sequenced was peripheral blood or thyroid tissue (not recorded which). CDR3 in amino acids: CASSNERQKINTGELFF. The CDR3, as DNA: TGTGCCAGCAGCAATGAAAGACAGAAAATTAACACCGGGGAGCTGTTTTTT.